The clone carrying this TCR beta chain was picked up many times. This specimen comes from a study of blood T cell repertoires in COVID-19. The wider study: Spain, Italy and the United States supplied samples that represented acute and convalescent COVID-19. The cDNA or gDNA used as material had been derived from T cells, B-cell-depleted T cells, or PBMCs.

CDR1 and CDR2 (germline): SEHNR, FQNEAQ (reference sequence). V lost 2 bases, J lost 0 bases, and 14 bases lay in between. The CDR3 spans 17 residues. Methods used by the authors: Scientists estimated how many nucleated cells there were by amplifying reference gene primers. TCRdb's table, derived via immunoSEQ multiplex PCR, lists solely in-frame clones and lacks some. V and J calls and clone size come straight from that table; D and trimming were deduced from the DNA. This table holds about 290,000 clones, 75% to 90% found once. Source material: peripheral blood. The V and J genes are TRBV7-9 and TRBJ1-3, with D possibly being TRBD1 (5 bases). This sequence originates from a woman in her 40s who had recovered from COVID-19. The CDR3 DNA reads TGTGCCAGCAGCTTAAAAGACAGACCGAGCTCTGGAAACACCATATATTTT. This translates into CASSLKDRPSSGNTIYF.